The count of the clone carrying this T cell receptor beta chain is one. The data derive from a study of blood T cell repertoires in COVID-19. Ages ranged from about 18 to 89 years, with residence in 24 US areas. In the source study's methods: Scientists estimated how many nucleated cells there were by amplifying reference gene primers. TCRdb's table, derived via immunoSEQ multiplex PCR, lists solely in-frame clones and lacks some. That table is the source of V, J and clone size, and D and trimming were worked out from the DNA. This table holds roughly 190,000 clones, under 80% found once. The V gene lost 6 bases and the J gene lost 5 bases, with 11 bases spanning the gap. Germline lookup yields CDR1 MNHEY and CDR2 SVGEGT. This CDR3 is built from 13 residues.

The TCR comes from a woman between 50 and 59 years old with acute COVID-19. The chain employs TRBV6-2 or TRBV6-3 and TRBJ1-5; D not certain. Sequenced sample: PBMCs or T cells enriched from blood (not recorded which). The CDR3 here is CASSPGRDQPQHF. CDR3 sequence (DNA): TGTGCCAGCAGCCCCGGGAGGGATCAGCCCCAGCATTTT.